This paragraph reports one T cell receptor (beta chain). The antigen is undetermined. The sample originates from a study of neoadjuvant nivolumab and ipilimumab in lung cancer. Regarding the study as a whole: Only a single major-pathologic-response sample was available for clonality analysis.

CDR1 SGHTA and CDR2 FQGNSA come from the germline V gene. Trimming removed 5 bases from V and 7 bases from J, with 12 bases in between. The CDR3 consists of 12 residues. The method was immunoSEQ multiplex PCR; TCRdb's version includes in-frame clones alone and lacks a portion of them. The sample includes about 4,700 clones, over 65% of them seen just once. The source was normal lung tissue adjacent to the tumor, collected after neoadjuvant nivolumab, alone or with ipilimumab, at or shortly before surgery. The TCR sequence derives from an adult with non-small cell lung cancer. Some clones in this sample may be carry-over from other donors' samples. This chain joins TRBV7-2 and TRBJ2-7; D perhaps matches TRBD2 (6 bases). This chain's CDR3 is CASSRDSWEQYF. In DNA form, the CDR3 reads TGTGCCAGCAGCAGGGACTCATGGGAGCAGTACTTC.